The 31 T cell receptor beta chains reported below all come from one sample, sequenced in a study of blood T cell repertoires in COVID-19. Produced via immunoSEQ multiplex PCR; TCRdb's table is partial and in-frame only. In the table there are 180,000 or so clones, 70% to 80% of which are singletons. The sequenced sample was PBMCs or T cells enriched from blood (not recorded which). The origin of the receptors is a man between 60 and 75 years old who had been exposed to COVID-19.

The V and J genes are TRBV3-1 (or the pseudogene TRBV3-2) and TRBJ2-4; 12 positions match TRBD2. V shed 4 bases and J 0 bases; nucleotides not matched to a gene: 7. The CDR3 spans 18 residues. Germline loops: CDR1 LGHDT, CDR2 YNNKEL (reference sequence). The CDR3 loop reads CASSRVLTSGRAKNIQYF. In DNA form, the CDR3 reads TGTGCCAGCAGCCGCGTCCTGACTAGCGGGAGAGCCAAAAACATTCAGTACTTC.

The count of this clone is one. This sequence joins TRBV10-3 and TRBJ2-7; 11 nucleotides match TRBD1. CDR1 ENHRY and CDR2 SYGVKD come from the germline V gene. The V and J ends lost 5 bases and 5 bases, in that order; junction bases with no gene match: 5. This CDR3 comprises 14 residues. The CDR3 DNA reads TGTGCCATCAGTCGGACAGGGGGCGAGGACGAGCAGTACTTC. Its translation: CAISRTGGEDEQYF.

In its sample, this clone was seen many times. For the CDR3, the DNA is TGTGCCAGCAGCCGGACCGGGGGGAACAATGAGCAGTTCTTC. Protein sequence: CASSRTGGNNEQFF. This rearrangement joins TRBV7-3 to TRBJ2-1; 7 positions match TRBD2. Losses at the gene ends were 5 bases for V and 5 bases for J; bases not matched to a gene: 6. The CDR3 runs 14 residues. Germline CDR1 SGHTA, CDR2 FQGTGA.

This sequence joins TRBV19 and TRBJ1-2, with 7 bases fitting TRBD1. Trimming at V came to 4 bases and at J to 5 bases, leaving 7 bases not matched to a gene. This CDR3 comprises 14 residues. In germline, CDR1 is LNHDA, CDR2 SQIVND (reference sequence). CDR3 residues: CASSNTGVEYGYTF. In DNA form, the CDR3 reads TGTGCCAGTAGTAACACAGGGGTAGAATATGGCTACACCTTC.

The chain recombines TRBV6-6 with TRBJ1-2, with 10 bases matching TRBD1. The J segment lost 8 bases and the V segment lost 6 bases, leaving 9 bases of the junction unmatched. The length of the CDR3 is 14 residues. Per the germline V gene, CDR1 is MNHNY and CDR2 is SVGAGI (reference sequence). CDR3 region: CASSPTRDRGGYTF. CDR3 DNA: TGTGCCAGCAGCCCTACCAGGGACAGGGGAGGCTACACCTTC.

CDR3 coding DNA: TGTGCCAGTAGTATATTAGCGGGCAACACCGGGGAGCTGTTTTTT. This encodes CASSILAGNTGELFF. The chain recombines TRBV19 with TRBJ2-2, with TRBD2 matching over 7 bases. Germline-derived CDR1 and CDR2 are LNHDA and SQIVND (reference sequence). The length of the CDR3 is 15 residues. After removal of 2 bases from V and 2 bases from J, the junction contained 2 bases not matched to a gene. Drawing the rest from reference TRBV19 and TRBJ2-2, the complete variable domain is DGGITQSPKYLFRKEGQNVTLSCEQNLNHDAMYWYRQDPGQGLRLIYYSQIVNDFQKGDIAEGYSVSREKKESFPLTVTSAQKNPTAFYLCASSILAGNTGELFFGEGSRLTVL.

This clone was counted between two and nine times. The V and J genes are TRBV3-1 (or the pseudogene TRBV3-2) and TRBJ1-6; D ambiguous. CDR3 length: 14 amino acids. V lost 0 bases, J lost 6 bases, and 6 bases lay in between. Germline loops: CDR1 LGHDT, CDR2 YNNKEL (reference sequence). The CDR3 here is CASSQDNSNSPLHF. DNA of the CDR3: TGTGCCAGCAGCCAAGATAACAGTAATTCACCCCTCCACTTT.

This clone appeared a single time. The chain joins TRBV7-9 to TRBJ2-3; TRBD1 is a possible D gene (6 bases). V was cut by 5 bases and J by 6 bases, with 18 bases left in between. The germline gives CDR1 SEHNR, CDR2 FQNEAQ (reference sequence). The CDR3 spans 15 residues. CDR3 bases: TGTGCCAGCAGCCCCGGGACATTACCTGGGGATACGCAGTATTTT. Its translation: CASSPGTLPGDTQYF.

The chain recombines TRBV28 with TRBJ2-1; D is perhaps TRBD1 (6 bases). The CDR3 length is 14 residues. Trimming removed 6 bases from V and 2 bases from J, with 11 bases in between. Germline V lookup: CDR1 MDHEN, CDR2 SYDVKM. The CDR3 nucleotides are TGTGCCAGCAGGTTCAGGGGTACCTACAATGAGCAGTTCTTC. Translated, it gives CASRFRGTYNEQFF.

V is TRBV7-8 and J is TRBJ1-2, with a possible D match to TRBD1 (6 bases). Trimming left V 4 bases short and J 3 bases short, with 15 bases between. Germline-derived CDR1 and CDR2 are SGHVS and FQNEAQ. The CDR3 loop spans 15 amino acids. The CDR3 is CASSSGYRAHYGYTF. CDR3 nucleotides: TGTGCCAGCAGCTCCGGCTACAGGGCCCACTATGGCTACACCTTC.

This chain joins TRBV9 and TRBJ2-3; TRBD1 matches at 8 bases. The CDR3 consists of 17 residues. The germline V gene encodes CDR1 SGDLS and CDR2 YYNGEE. The J segment lost 1 base and the V segment lost 4 bases, leaving 11 bases of the junction unmatched. Written as DNA, the CDR3 is TGTGCCAGCAGCCCCTCAAGACAGGGGTACCGCACAGATACGCAGTATTTT. Amino acid sequence: CASSPSRQGYRTDTQYF.

The V call is TRBV2, the J call TRBJ1-1; perhaps TRBD1 as D (5 bases). CDR1 and CDR2 from the germline V gene are SNHLY and FYNNEI. The CDR3 length is 13 residues. V lost 9 bases, J lost 4 bases, and 15 bases lay in between. The CDR3 nucleotides are TGTGCCAGGGGGGACTCTGGGGGCACTGAAGCTTTCTTT. It specifies CARGDSGGTEAFF.

This clone was counted a few times. The chain recombines TRBV5-1 with TRBJ2-1; D is uncertain. V dropped 7 bases and J dropped 0 bases, with 14 bases sitting between them. From germline, CDR1 is SGHRS and CDR2 YFSETQ. This CDR3 is 15 amino acids long. This CDR3 is CASRPTESSYNEQFF. In nucleotides, the CDR3 is TGCGCCAGCCGACCGACGGAGAGCTCCTACAATGAGCAGTTCTTC.

The chain links TRBV27 to TRBJ2-5, with 8 bases that match TRBD2. The junction had 8 bases not matched to a gene; V was cut back by 3 bases and J by 5 bases. The CDR3 consists of 15 residues. Germline CDR1 MNHEY, CDR2 SMNVEV (reference sequence). In DNA form, the CDR3 reads TGTGCCAGCAGTTTGACTAGCGCGGCTATGGAGACCCAGTACTTC. This codes for CASSLTSAAMETQYF.

This clone was found a few times. Its ends do not fully match the called genes, so a read error is possible. The chain recombines TRBV2 with TRBJ2-7, with D perhaps TRBD1 (6 bases). CDR3 length equals 16 residues. CDR1 and CDR2 (germline): SNHLY, FYNNEI. CDR3: CAGRGSTRLMSYEQYF. Here the CDR3 DNA reads TGTGCCGGCAGGGGCTCGACACGTCTAATGTCCTACGAGCAGTACTTC.

This clone appeared a single time. The V call is TRBV6-5, the J call TRBJ1-4; D is possibly TRBD1 (5 bases). Trimming took off 1 base at V and 8 bases at J, with 14 bases between the two ends. The germline CDR1 and CDR2 sequences are MNHEY and SVGAGI. The CDR3 loop spans 15 amino acids. The CDR3 sequence: CASSYFGRDGEKLFF. For the CDR3, the DNA is TGTGCCAGCAGTTACTTCGGCAGGGATGGCGAAAAACTGTTTTTT.

The chain joins TRBV5-4 to TRBJ2-1; 9 nucleotides agree with TRBD1. The V and J ends lost 5 bases and 4 bases, in that order; junction bases with no gene match: 7. The germline gives CDR1 SGHNT, CDR2 YYREEE (reference sequence). CDR3 length equals 15 residues. The CDR3 sequence is CASRRDREGYNEQFF. CDR3 DNA sequence: TGTGCCAGCAGGAGGGACAGGGAGGGTTACAATGAGCAGTTCTTC.

The rearrangement joins TRBV11-3 to TRBJ2-3; TRBD1 matches 7 bases. With 8 bases clipped from V and 6 bases from J, the junction kept 11 bases outside the gene matches. Germline loops: CDR1 SGHNT, CDR2 YENEEA. The length of the CDR3 is 14 residues. DNA for the CDR3: TGTGCCAGCCAAGGGGGCATCCCCCGCGATACGCAGTATTTT. Translated, it gives CASQGGIPRDTQYF.

The table lists this clone with a few counts. The chain recombines TRBV29-1 with TRBJ2-5; D remains unclear. The germline V gene encodes CDR1 SQVTM and CDR2 ANQGSEA. Trimming removed 0 bases at V and 5 bases at J, with 13 bases between. The CDR3 is made up of 14 amino acids. For the CDR3, the DNA is TGCAGCGTTGAAGAAGGTGGCCGCGGCGAGACCCAGTACTTC. This codes for CSVEEGGRGETQYF.

This sequence joins TRBV5-1 and TRBJ2-2; a weak D match, TRBD1 (5 bases). The germline V gene encodes CDR1 SGHRS and CDR2 YFSETQ. The V end lost 0 bases, the J end lost 7 bases, and 10 bases lay between the germline ends. This CDR3 has 14 amino acids. The CDR3 nucleotides read TGCGCCAGCAGCTTGGGTTTGGGGCACGGGGAGCTGTTTTTT. This translates into CASSLGLGHGELFF.

This clone was seen just once. CDR3 loop: CASSAVQVVENSPLHF. The CDR3, as DNA: TGTGCCAGCAGTGCCGTCCAGGTTGTAGAGAATTCACCCCTCCACTTT. This sequence joins TRBV2 and TRBJ1-6; D unclear. The CDR3 spans 16 residues. Germline V lookup: CDR1 SNHLY, CDR2 FYNNEI. The V end lost 4 bases, the J end lost 7 bases, and 17 bases lay between the germline ends.

CDR3 bases: TGTGCCTGGAGTCAAGGGGCCCGAGGAGAGACCCAGTACTTC. It codes for CAWSQGARGETQYF. The chain links TRBV30 to TRBJ2-5; a possible D gene is TRBD1 (5 bases). Between the trimmed V and J ends, which lost 2 bases and 4 bases, there was a span of 14 bases. Germline CDR1 is GTSNPN and CDR2 is SVGIG (reference sequence). The CDR3 sequence is 14 residues long.

V gene TRBV5-1 combines with J gene TRBJ2-5, with 13 bases that match TRBD2. Germline CDR1 SGHRS, CDR2 YFSETQ. V trimming: 4 bases; J trimming: 5 bases; junction bases outside the gene matches: 14. The CDR3 extends over 18 amino acids. Here the CDR3 reads CASSRRRGTSGMGETQYF. CDR3 bases: TGCGCCAGCAGCCGCCGCCGGGGGACTAGCGGGATGGGTGAGACCCAGTACTTC.

CDR3 coding DNA: TGTGCTGGGGGCCGGGGGGCAGCTTTCTTT. This translates into CAGGRGAAFF. The chain employs TRBV30 and TRBJ1-1; the D gene is possibly TRBD1 (6 bases). CDR3 length equals 10 residues. The germline V gene encodes CDR1 GTSNPN and CDR2 SVGIG (reference sequence). The variable domain in full, completed from reference TRBV30 and TRBJ1-1, reads SQTIHQWPATLVQPVGSPLSLECTVEGTSNPNLYWYRQAAGRGLQLLFYSVGIGQISSEVPQNLSASRPQDRQFILSSKKLLLSDSGFYLCAGGRGAAFFGQGTRLTVV.

The chain has TRBV5-1 and TRBJ2-1; D is perhaps TRBD2 (5 bases). The germline V gene encodes CDR1 SGHRS and CDR2 YFSETQ. V was cut by 3 bases and J by 4 bases, with 8 bases left in between. This CDR3 is built from 13 residues. The CDR3 is CASSSTSYNEQFF. The CDR3 region has the DNA TGCGCCAGCAGCTCAACTAGTTACAATGAGCAGTTCTTC. The full variable domain, its missing parts supplied by reference TRBV5-1 and TRBJ2-1, is KAGVTQTPRYLIKTRGQQVTLSCSPISGHRSVSWYQQTPGQGLQFLFEYFSETQRNKGNFPGRFSGRQFSNSRSEMNVSTLELGDSALYLCASSSTSYNEQFFGPGTRLTVL.

V gene TRBV19 combines with J gene TRBJ1-4, with 8 bases lining up with TRBD1. V was pared by 4 bases and J by 4 bases, with 8 bases of the junction left unmatched. Germline loops: CDR1 LNHDA, CDR2 SQIVND (reference sequence). This CDR3 contains 16 residues. CDR3 region: CASSRTGSPVNEKLFF. The CDR3 DNA reads as TGTGCCAGTAGTAGGACAGGGTCCCCCGTTAATGAAAAACTGTTTTTT. The whole variable domain, filled in from reference TRBV19 and TRBJ1-4, reads DGGITQSPKYLFRKEGQNVTLSCEQNLNHDAMYWYRQDPGQGLRLIYYSQIVNDFQKGDIAEGYSVSREKKESFPLTVTSAQKNPTAFYLCASSRTGSPVNEKLFFGSGTQLSVL.

This rearrangement joins TRBV3-1 (or the pseudogene TRBV3-2) to TRBJ1-6; no definite D call. The CDR3 extends over 14 amino acids. The V end was cut by 2 bases, the J end by 8 bases, with 10 bases between. CDR1 is LGHDT, CDR2 YNNKEL, per germline (reference sequence). CDR3 protein: CASSQTRLDSPLHF. As DNA, the CDR3 is TGTGCCAGCAGCCAAACGCGGCTGGATTCACCCCTCCACTTT.

This chain connects TRBV29-1 to TRBJ1-5; a weak D match, TRBD1 (6 bases). V gave up 6 bases and J gave up 4 bases, with 10 bases separating them. This CDR3 is built from 12 residues. The germline V gene has CDR1 SQVTM and CDR2 ANQGSEA. CDR3 nucleotides: TGCAGCGTGTCAGGGGCAAATCAGCCCCAGCATTTT. It yields the protein CSVSGANQPQHF.

The CDR3 is CATSDPTSSPYEQYF. Written as DNA, the CDR3 is TGTGCCACCAGTGATCCTACTAGCTCCCCCTACGAGCAGTACTTC. The gene calls are TRBV24-1 and TRBJ2-7, with D possibly matching TRBD2 (6 bases). Germline assignment: CDR1 KGHDR and CDR2 SFDVKD. V dropped 3 bases and J dropped 2 bases, with 13 bases sitting between them. The CDR3 has 15 amino acids.

This rearrangement joins TRBV15 to TRBJ1-5, with 7 bases identical to TRBD1. J gave up 3 bases and V 2 bases, and 7 bases lay outside the gene matches. Per the germline V gene, CDR1 is LNHNV and CDR2 is YYDKDF (reference sequence). The CDR3 totals 16 residues. CDR3 region: CATSRPSTGFNQPQHF. The DNA of the CDR3 is TGTGCCACCAGCAGACCCTCGACAGGGTTCAATCAGCCCCAGCATTTT.

This clone was observed a handful of times. V and J are TRBV2 and TRBJ1-6; the D gene is possibly TRBD1 (6 bases). V lost 7 bases, J lost 9 bases, and 19 bases lay in between. CDR3 size: 15 residues. CDR1 is SNHLY, CDR2 FYNNEI, per germline. The CDR3 reads CASTPGQGSTSPLHF. DNA for the CDR3: TGTGCCAGCACCCCGGGGCAGGGGTCTACTTCACCCCTCCACTTT.